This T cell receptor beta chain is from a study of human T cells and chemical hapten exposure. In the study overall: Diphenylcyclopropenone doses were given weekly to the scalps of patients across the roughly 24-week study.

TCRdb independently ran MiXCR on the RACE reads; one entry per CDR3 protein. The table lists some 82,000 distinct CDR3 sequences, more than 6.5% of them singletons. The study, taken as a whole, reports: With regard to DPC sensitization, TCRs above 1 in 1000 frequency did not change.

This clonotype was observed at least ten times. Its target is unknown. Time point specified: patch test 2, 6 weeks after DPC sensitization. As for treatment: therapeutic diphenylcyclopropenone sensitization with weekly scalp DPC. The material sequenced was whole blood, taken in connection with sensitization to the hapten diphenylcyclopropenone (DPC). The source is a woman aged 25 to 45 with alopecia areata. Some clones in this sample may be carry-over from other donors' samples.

The CDR3 sequence is CASSLMALEETQYF. DNA of the CDR3: TGTGCCAGCAGCTTAATGGCCCTAGAGGAGACCCAGTACTTC. The rearrangement links TRBV11-2 to TRBJ2-5, with D unclear. Trimming stripped 2 bases from V and 5 bases from J, with 12 bases between. The CDR3 is 14 amino acids. CDR1 and CDR2 (germline): SGHAT, FQNNGV.